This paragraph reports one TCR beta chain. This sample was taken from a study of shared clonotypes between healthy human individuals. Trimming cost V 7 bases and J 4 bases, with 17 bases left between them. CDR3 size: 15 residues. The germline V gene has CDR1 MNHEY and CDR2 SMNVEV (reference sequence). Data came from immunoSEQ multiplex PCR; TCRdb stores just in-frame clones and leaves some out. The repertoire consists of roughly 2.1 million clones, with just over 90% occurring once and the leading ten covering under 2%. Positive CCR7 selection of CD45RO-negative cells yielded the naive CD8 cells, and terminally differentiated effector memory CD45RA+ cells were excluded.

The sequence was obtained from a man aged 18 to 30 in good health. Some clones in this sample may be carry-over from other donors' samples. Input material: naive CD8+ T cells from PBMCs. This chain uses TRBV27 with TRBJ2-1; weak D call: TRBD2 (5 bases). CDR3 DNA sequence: TGTGCCAGCACCCCAAGCGGATGGTTGTACAATGAGCAGTTCTTC. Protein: CASTPSGWLYNEQFF.